Each of the 19 T cell receptor beta chains below was sequenced from the same sample in a study of T cells after posttransplantation cyclophosphamide listed by TCRdb under 2016. Receptors were amplified or captured by the immunoSEQ multiplex PCR assay. The table was pulled from immuneACCESS by TCRdb, which kept in-frame rearrangements only. Such tables lose some clones; where checked, under half of the loss comes from unresolved V genes, and the rest has no known cause. This sample was tabulated with under 25,000 clones, among which there are no singletons. In total, the top ten clones hold about 1.8% of the sample. Taken with the paper, the label for treatment or condition translates to: high-dose cyclophosphamide on days +3 and +4 as single-agent GVHD prophylaxis. For conditioning, the PTCy patients got busulfan and fludarabine, then a related or unrelated marrow graft, followed by cyclophosphamide on days +3 and +4.

Specimen: PBMCs, collected after allogeneic stem cell transplant with posttransplant cyclophosphamide. Source of these receptors: a male patient aged 18-30 years who received an allogeneic stem cell transplant from a related donor, was CMV-positive, and had no GVHD. After a transplant, not all T cells may be the patient's own; some may come from the graft donor.

This clone showed up many times. V gene TRBV30 combines with J gene TRBJ2-2; 7 bases line up with TRBD1. This CDR3 has 13 residues. Losses at the gene ends were 2 bases for V and 4 bases for J; bases not matched to a gene: 1. Germline CDR1 reads GTSNPN; CDR2 reads SVGIG (reference sequence). The CDR3 nucleotides read TGTGCCTGGAGTCCAGGGGGCACCGGGGAGCTGTTTTTT. Its protein is CAWSPGGTGELFF.

This clone was counted many times. The chain employs TRBV7-2 and TRBJ1-2; 8 bases line up with TRBD1. CDR3 size: 16 residues. V dropped 2 bases and J dropped 6; count of bases not matched to a gene: 11. Germline V CDR1 and CDR2: SGHTA, FQGNSA. CDR3 coding DNA: TGTGCCAGCAGCTTATCCGGGTCAGGGGGCGGTCATGGCTACACCTTC. Amino acid sequence: CASSLSGSGGGHGYTF.

The chain employs TRBV28 and TRBJ2-5, with a possible D match to TRBD2 (7 bases). Germline CDR1 reads MDHEN; CDR2 reads SYDVKM. Trimming left V 5 bases short and J 5 bases short, with 24 bases between. CDR3 length: 17 residues. The CDR3 bases are TGTGCCAGCAGTCCCCTGGGACGGGGGGCCCTGTGGGAGACCCAGTACTTC. Translation: CASSPLGRGALWETQYF.

This clone was detected many times. The V call is TRBV5-6, the J call TRBJ2-4; a weak D match, TRBD1 (5 bases). The CDR3 runs 16 residues. V dropped 0 bases and J dropped 0 bases, with 10 bases sitting between them. Germline-derived CDR1 and CDR2 are SGHDT and YYEEEE. The DNA of the CDR3 is TGTGCCAGCAGCTTGGACAGGAGACTAGCCAAAAACATTCAGTACTTC. Translating gives CASSLDRRLAKNIQYF.

This clone occurred many times. The chain has TRBV27 and TRBJ2-1; weak D call: TRBD2 (5 bases). The CDR3 is 15 residues long. The V gene's germline CDR1 is MNHEY and CDR2 SMNVEV (reference sequence). Deletions cut 4 bases from V and 0 bases from J, with 10 bases between. CDR3 sequence: CASSSSGNSYNEQFF. CDR3 coding DNA: TGTGCCAGCAGTTCCAGCGGCAACTCCTACAATGAGCAGTTCTTC.

At least ten counts were recorded for this clone. The V call is TRBV12-5, the J call TRBJ2-7; maybe TRBD1 (6 bases). The CDR3 loop spans 11 amino acids. Germline assignment: CDR1 LGHNT and CDR2 FRNRAP. The CDR3 protein is CPILTGNEQYF. The DNA for the CDR3 is TGTCCTATCCTTACAGGGAACGAGCAGTACTTC.

This clone was detected ten times or more. This chain links TRBV28 with TRBJ2-7; D gene ambiguous. Trimming took 6 bases from V and 2 from J, leaving 14 bases between them. Germline V gene lookup returns CDR1 MDHEN and CDR2 SYDVKM. This CDR3 is 14 amino acids long. CDR3 DNA sequence: TGTGCCAGCAGGAGCCAGGTGATTACCTACGAGCAGTACTTC. It yields the protein CASRSQVITYEQYF.

This clone has ten or more counts. This rearrangement joins TRBV6-5 to TRBJ2-5, with TRBD1 identical over 9 bases. The CDR3 is 14 amino acids. Germline CDR1 MNHEY, CDR2 SVGAGI. V shed 6 bases, J shed 5 bases, and the junction held 7 bases outside the gene matches. The CDR3 DNA is TGTGCCAGCAGCCGAACAGGGGGCTGGGAGACCCAGTACTTC. Translating it yields CASSRTGGWETQYF.

Many counts were recorded for this clone. The J gene is TRBJ2-7, the V gene TRBV15; 9 bases map to TRBD2. V lost 3 bases and J lost 4; bases outside the gene matches: 1. The CDR3 extends over 13 amino acids. Per the germline V gene, CDR1 is LNHNV and CDR2 is YYDKDF (reference sequence). CDR3 coding DNA: TGTGCCACCAGCAGGACTAGCGGTTACGAGCAGTACTTC. Its protein is CATSRTSGYEQYF.

This clone was found many times. The chain recombines TRBV2 with TRBJ2-7; TRBD1 aligns across 8 bases. Germline V CDR1 and CDR2: SNHLY, FYNNEI. This CDR3 has 16 amino acids. Trimming took 4 bases from V and 6 from J; bases not matched to a gene: 14. This CDR3 is CASSVVTGVSDSEQYF. The CDR3 bases are TGTGCCAGCAGTGTGGTGACAGGGGTATCCGATAGCGAGCAGTACTTC.

This clone was found many times. The V gene is TRBV7-2, the J gene TRBJ2-7, with TRBD2 identical over 11 bases. Germline CDR1 is SGHTA and CDR2 is FQGNSA. The ends lost 5 bases at V and 2 bases at J; junction bases unmatched: 5. There are 15 residues in the CDR3. CDR3 amino acids: CASSKLAGVTYEQYF. The CDR3 region has the DNA TGTGCCAGCAGCAAACTAGCGGGAGTTACCTACGAGCAGTACTTC. The full variable domain, in which reference TRBV7-2 and TRBJ2-7 provide the parts outside the CDR3, is GAGVSQSPSNKVTEKGKDVELRCDPISGHTALYWYRQSLGQGLEFLIYFQGNSAPDKSGLPSDRFSAERTGGSVSTLTIQRTQQEDSAVYLCASSKLAGVTYEQYFGPGTRLTVT.

There are many counts of this clone. The chain carries TRBV10-3 and TRBJ2-7; the D gene is possibly TRBD2 (5 bases). V was pared by 4 bases and J by 1 base, with 14 bases between. This CDR3 has 15 amino acids. Germline V gives CDR1 ENHRY, CDR2 SYGVKD. The CDR3 DNA reads as TGTGCCATCAGTGTAGCTAGCCAAGGGTCCTACGAGCAGTACTTC. Protein: CAISVASQGSYEQYF.

This clone showed up many times. This chain joins TRBV4-1 and TRBJ2-5, with D possibly TRBD1 on 5 matching bases. Germline V gene sequence: CDR1 MGHRA, CDR2 YSYEKL. The CDR3 runs 14 residues. With 3 bases removed from V and 2 bases from J, the gap between germline ends came to 10 bases. This CDR3 is CASSHDREQETQYF. CDR3 in DNA: TGCGCCAGCAGCCACGACAGAGAACAAGAGACCCAGTACTTC.

This clone occurred many times. This rearrangement joins TRBV4-3 to TRBJ2-7; 8 positions agree with TRBD1. In germline, CDR1 is LGHNA, CDR2 YSLEER. CDR3 size: 15 residues. The V segment lost 1 base and the J segment 0 bases; nucleotides outside the gene matches: 2. The CDR3 DNA reads TGCGCCAGCAGCCAAGGGGACAGGATCTCCTACGAGCAGTACTTC. It codes for CASSQGDRISYEQYF.

This clone appeared a few times. The gene calls are TRBV30 and TRBJ2-7; TRBD1 aligns across 8 bases. The J segment lost 2 bases and the V segment lost 3 bases, leaving 6 bases of the junction unmatched. From germline, CDR1 is GTSNPN and CDR2 SVGIG (reference sequence). This CDR3 has 14 amino acids. The CDR3 loop reads CAWRAGQGTYEQYF. The CDR3 DNA follows: TGTGCCTGGAGGGCTGGACAGGGCACCTACGAGCAGTACTTC.

This clone was detected many times. V usage is TRBV6-1 and J usage is TRBJ2-3, with a weak D call TRBD1 (6 bases). This CDR3 comprises 13 residues. Per germline, CDR1 MNHNS and CDR2 SASEGT. The V end was cut by 4 bases, the J end by 3 bases, with 8 bases between. DNA of the CDR3: TGTGCCAGCAGTGTCAGGGGAACAGATACGCAGTATTTT. Translated: CASSVRGTDTQYF.

This clone occurred many times. The rearrangement links TRBV5-1 to TRBJ2-3; D is possibly TRBD2 (5 bases). Trimming took 0 bases from V and 2 from J, leaving 7 bases between them. Germline V CDR1 and CDR2: SGHRS, YFSETQ. This CDR3 has 14 residues. The CDR3 loop is CASSLGGATDTQYF. CDR3 in DNA: TGCGCCAGCAGCTTGGGGGGAGCCACAGATACGCAGTATTTT.

This clone was recorded many times. This sequence joins TRBV30 and TRBJ2-7; perhaps TRBD1 as D (6 bases). Germline loops: CDR1 GTSNPN, CDR2 SVGIG (reference sequence). The V end lost 2 bases, the J end lost 3 bases, and 11 bases lay between the germline ends. The CDR3 is 13 residues long. The CDR3 protein is CAWSKGGSYEQYF. CDR3 DNA: TGTGCCTGGAGTAAAGGGGGAAGCTACGAGCAGTACTTC.

This clone was detected ten times or more. The V gene is TRBV28, the J gene TRBJ2-3, with 9 nucleotides matching TRBD2. The germline V gene has CDR1 MDHEN and CDR2 SYDVKM. The CDR3 is 18 residues long. Trimming cost V 6 bases and J 2 bases; bases outside gene matches: 15. The CDR3 is CASRPAGGEGYSTDTQYF. Here the CDR3 DNA reads TGTGCCAGCAGGCCGGCGGGGGGGGAAGGCTATTCCACAGATACGCAGTATTTT.